There are many counts of the clone carrying this T cell receptor (beta chain). The CDR3 runs 15 residues. V was clipped by 2 bases and J by 3 bases; unmatched bases: 4. Germline-derived CDR1 and CDR2 are SQVTM and ANQGSEA. One entry per CDR3 protein, called by TCRdb with MiXCR from the RT-PCR reads. The sample has more than 600,000 distinct CDR3 sequences, 12% to 15% seen once. The sample consisted of memory CD4+ T cells from blood. This chain uses TRBV29-1 with TRBJ2-3; TRBD2 matches 11 bases. This sequence was found in a female donor in good health, serving as a healthy control. The CDR3 DNA follows: TGCAGCGTTGAACTGACTAGCGGGGTTACAGATACGCAGTATTTT. As protein: CSVELTSGVTDTQYF.